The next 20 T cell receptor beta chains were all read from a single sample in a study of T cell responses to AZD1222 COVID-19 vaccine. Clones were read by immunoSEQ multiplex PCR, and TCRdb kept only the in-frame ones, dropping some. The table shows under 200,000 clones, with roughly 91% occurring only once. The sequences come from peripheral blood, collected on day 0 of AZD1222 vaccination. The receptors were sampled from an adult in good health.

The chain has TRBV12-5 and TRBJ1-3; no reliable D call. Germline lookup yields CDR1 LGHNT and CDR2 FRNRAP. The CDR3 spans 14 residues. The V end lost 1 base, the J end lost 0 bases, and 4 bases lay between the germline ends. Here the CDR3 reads CASGLELSGNTIYF. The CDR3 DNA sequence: TGTGCTAGTGGTTTGGAACTCTCTGGAAACACCATATATTTT.

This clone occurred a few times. The CDR3 DNA is TGCGCCAGCAGCCGACAGGGGCTCCGAACTGGGGCCAACGTCCTGACTTTC. Amino acid sequence: CASSRQGLRTGANVLTF. The chain uses TRBV5-1 and TRBJ2-6, with 8 bases that match TRBD1. V lost 4 bases to trimming and J lost 2 bases; unmatched junction nucleotides: 8. Germline lookup yields CDR1 SGHRS and CDR2 YFSETQ. The CDR3 totals 17 residues.

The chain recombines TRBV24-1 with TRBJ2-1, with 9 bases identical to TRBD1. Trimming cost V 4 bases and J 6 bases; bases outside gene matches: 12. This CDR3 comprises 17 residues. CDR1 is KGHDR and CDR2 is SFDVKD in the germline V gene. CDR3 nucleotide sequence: TGTGCCACCAGTGAATCTCCGGGACAGGGTATCCGCAATGAGCAGTTCTTC. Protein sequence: CATSESPGQGIRNEQFF.

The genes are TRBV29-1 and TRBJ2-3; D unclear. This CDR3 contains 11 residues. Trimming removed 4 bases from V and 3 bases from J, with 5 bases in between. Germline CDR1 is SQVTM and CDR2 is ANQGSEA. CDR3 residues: CSVALTDTQYF. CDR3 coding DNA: TGCAGCGTTGCGTTGACAGATACGCAGTATTTT.

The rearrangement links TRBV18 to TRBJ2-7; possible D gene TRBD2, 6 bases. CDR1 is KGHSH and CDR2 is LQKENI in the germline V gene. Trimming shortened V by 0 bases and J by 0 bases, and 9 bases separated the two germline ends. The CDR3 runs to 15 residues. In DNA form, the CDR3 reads TGTGCCAGCTCACCACCGGGGGGTTTCTCCTACGAGCAGTACTTC. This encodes CASSPPGGFSYEQYF.

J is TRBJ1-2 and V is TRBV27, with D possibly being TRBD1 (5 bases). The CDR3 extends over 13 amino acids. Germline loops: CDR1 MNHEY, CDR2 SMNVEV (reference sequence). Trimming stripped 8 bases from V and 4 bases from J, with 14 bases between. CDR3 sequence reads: CASGTGLPYGYTF. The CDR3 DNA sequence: TGTGCCAGCGGGACGGGGTTGCCCTATGGCTACACCTTC.

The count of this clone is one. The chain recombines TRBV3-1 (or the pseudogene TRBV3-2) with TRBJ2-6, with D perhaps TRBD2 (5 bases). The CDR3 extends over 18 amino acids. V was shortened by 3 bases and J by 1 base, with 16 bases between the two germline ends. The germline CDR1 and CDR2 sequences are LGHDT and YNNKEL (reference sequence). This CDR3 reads CASSHRTAGDSGANVLTF. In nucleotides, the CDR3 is TGTGCCAGCAGCCACCGCACTGCGGGTGATTCTGGGGCCAACGTCCTGACTTTC.

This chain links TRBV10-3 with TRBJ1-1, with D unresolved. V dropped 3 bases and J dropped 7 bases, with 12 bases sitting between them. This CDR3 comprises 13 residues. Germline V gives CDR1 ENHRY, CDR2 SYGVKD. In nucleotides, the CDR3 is TGTGCCATCAGTGACTTTCCGAAGGGTGAAGCTTTCTTT. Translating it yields CAISDFPKGEAFF.

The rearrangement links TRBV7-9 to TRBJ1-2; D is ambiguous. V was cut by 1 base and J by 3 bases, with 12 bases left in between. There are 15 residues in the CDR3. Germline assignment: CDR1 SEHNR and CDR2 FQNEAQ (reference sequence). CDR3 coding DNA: TGTGCCAGCAGCTTAGGTTCCGGAACCTACTATGGCTACACCTTC. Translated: CASSLGSGTYYGYTF.

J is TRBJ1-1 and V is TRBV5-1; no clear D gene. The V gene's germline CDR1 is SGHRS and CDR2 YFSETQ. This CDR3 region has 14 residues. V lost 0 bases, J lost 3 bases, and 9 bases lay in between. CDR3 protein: CASSLGPPDTEAFF. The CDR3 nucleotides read TGCGCCAGCAGCTTGGGGCCTCCAGACACTGAAGCTTTCTTT.

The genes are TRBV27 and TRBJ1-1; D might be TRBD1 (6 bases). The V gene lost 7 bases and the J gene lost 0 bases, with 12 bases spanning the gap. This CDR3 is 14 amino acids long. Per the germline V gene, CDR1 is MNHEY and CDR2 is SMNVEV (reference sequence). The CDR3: CASKVKGVNTEAFF. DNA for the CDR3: TGTGCCAGCAAAGTGAAGGGGGTGAACACTGAAGCTTTCTTT.

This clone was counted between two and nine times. The CDR3 reads CASRPPGTGAFF. CDR3 in DNA: TGTGCCAGCAGACCCCCCGGGACGGGAGCTTTCTTT. The chain joins TRBV12-3 or TRBV12-4 to TRBJ1-1; D is possibly TRBD1 (5 bases). This CDR3 comprises 12 residues. Trimming cost V 6 bases and J 10 bases, with 15 bases left between them.

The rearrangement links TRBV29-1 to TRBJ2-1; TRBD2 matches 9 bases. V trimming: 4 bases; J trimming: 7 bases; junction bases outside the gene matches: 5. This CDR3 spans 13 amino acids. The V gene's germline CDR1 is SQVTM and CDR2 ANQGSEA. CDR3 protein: CSVGVAGANEQFF. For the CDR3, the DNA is TGCAGCGTTGGGGTAGCGGGGGCGAATGAGCAGTTCTTC.

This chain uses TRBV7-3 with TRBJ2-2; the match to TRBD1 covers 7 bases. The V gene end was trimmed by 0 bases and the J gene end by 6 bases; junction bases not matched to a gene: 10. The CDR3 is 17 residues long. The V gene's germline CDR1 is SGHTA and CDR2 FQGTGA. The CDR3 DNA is TGTGCCAGCAGCTTAACCTCAGACAGGGTAAAGGCCGGGGAGCTGTTTTTT. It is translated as CASSLTSDRVKAGELFF.

The CDR3 coding sequence is TGCAGTGCTAGGAGGGGGGGCACCATATATTTT. Translation: CSARRGGTIYF. V and J are TRBV20-1 and TRBJ1-3; perhaps TRBD1 as D (6 bases). Trimming shortened V by 3 bases and J by 9 bases, and 9 bases separated the two germline ends. The germline V gene has CDR1 DFQATT and CDR2 SNEGSKA (reference sequence). The CDR3 extends over 11 amino acids.

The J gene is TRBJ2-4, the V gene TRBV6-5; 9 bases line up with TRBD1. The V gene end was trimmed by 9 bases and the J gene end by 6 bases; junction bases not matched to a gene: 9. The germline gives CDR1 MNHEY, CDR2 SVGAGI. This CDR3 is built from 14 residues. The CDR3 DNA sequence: TGTGCCAGTCAAAAGGGACAGGGAGGAAACATTCAGTACTTC. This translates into CASQKGQGGNIQYF.

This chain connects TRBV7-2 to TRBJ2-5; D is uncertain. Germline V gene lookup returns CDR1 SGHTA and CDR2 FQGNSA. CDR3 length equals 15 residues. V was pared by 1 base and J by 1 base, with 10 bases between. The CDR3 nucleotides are TGTGCCAGCAGCTTAGATGCCTCACCCCAAGAGACCCAGTACTTC. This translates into CASSLDASPQETQYF.

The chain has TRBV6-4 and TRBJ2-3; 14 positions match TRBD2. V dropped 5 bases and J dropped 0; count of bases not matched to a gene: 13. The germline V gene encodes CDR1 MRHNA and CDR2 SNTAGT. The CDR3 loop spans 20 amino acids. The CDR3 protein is CASSSAGTSGGPTSTDTQYF. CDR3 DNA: TGTGCCAGCAGTTCGGCCGGGACTAGCGGGGGCCCTACTAGCACAGATACGCAGTATTTT.

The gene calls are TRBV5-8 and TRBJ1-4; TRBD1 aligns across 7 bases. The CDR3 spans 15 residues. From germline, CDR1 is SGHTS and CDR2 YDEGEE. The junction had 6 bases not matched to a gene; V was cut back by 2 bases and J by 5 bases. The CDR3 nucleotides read TGTGCCAGCAGCTTCCGGGACAGCGCAAATGAAAAACTGTTTTTT. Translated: CASSFRDSANEKLFF.

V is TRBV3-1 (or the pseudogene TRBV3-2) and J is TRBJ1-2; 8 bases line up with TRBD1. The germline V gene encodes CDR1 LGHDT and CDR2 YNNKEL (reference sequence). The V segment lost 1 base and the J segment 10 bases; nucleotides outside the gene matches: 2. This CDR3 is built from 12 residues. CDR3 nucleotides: TGTGCCAGCAGCCAAGGGGACAGGCTCTACACCTTC. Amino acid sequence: CASSQGDRLYTF.